The T cell receptor (beta chain) described here comes from a study of T cell responses to AZD1222 COVID-19 vaccine. Sequencing used immunoSEQ multiplex PCR; TCRdb keeps in-frame clones, though not all of them. The sample shows 150,000 to 200,000 clones, around 94% of them seen only once. This clone was picked up one time. This CDR3 has 16 amino acids. V was clipped by 3 bases and J by 7 bases; unmatched bases: 9. Germline V gives CDR1 MGHDK, CDR2 SYGVNS. Sequencing used peripheral blood, obtained on day 0 of AZD1222 vaccination. The chain recombines TRBV25-1 with TRBJ2-1; 10 bases fit TRBD2. This receptor was obtained from an adult in good health. Written as DNA, the CDR3 is TGTGCCAGCAGTGAGCGAGCGGGAGGGGGGACTAATGAGCAGTTCTTC. This sequence encodes CASSERAGGGTNEQFF.